These T cell receptor beta chains were read from a single sample in a study of radiotherapy plus CTLA-4 blockade in lung cancer. Measured with immunoSEQ multiplex PCR; TCRdb has only the in-frame clones, and not every one. Of 25,000 to 40,000 clones in the sample, 60% to 75% were seen once. The sequencing here drew on peripheral blood, taken from a patient treated with radiotherapy plus ipilimumab. Source of these receptors: a human donor with non-small cell lung cancer who had stable disease on radiotherapy plus ipilimumab. Each CDR3 is given with its conserved first and last residue. The order of the fields is V gene, D gene, J gene, CDR3 protein. A D gene is named only where the DNA matches it firmly.

>TRBV5-1|TRBD1|TRBJ2-3
CASSRQGASSTDTQYF
>TRBV27|TRBD2|TRBJ2-2
CASTARALAGNTGELFF
>TRBV11-3|-|TRBJ2-7
CASSSRGSVVSEQYF
>TRBV12-2|-|TRBJ2-1
CASRLGTSGSRGGEQFF
>TRBV19|-|TRBJ2-3
CASTHPGRTDTQYF
>TRBV28|TRBD2|TRBJ2-2
CASSSIRDYANTGELFF
>TRBV5-1|TRBD1|TRBJ2-7
CASSADGTVDEQYF
>TRBV28|-|TRBJ2-1
CAGGGDSYEQFF
>TRBV7-6|-|TRBJ1-3
CASSSFGVSGNTIYF
>TRBV6-5|TRBD1|TRBJ1-2
CASSRDRVQGYTF
>TRBV11-3|-|TRBJ2-2
CASSRVDGTGELFF
>TRBV19|-|TRBJ1-2
CASSIGYGYTF
>TRBV30|TRBD2|TRBJ2-1
CAWSFHSGRRNEQFF
>TRBV14|TRBD1|TRBJ2-1
CASSQVPPGGWGNEQFF
>TRBV12-5|TRBD1|TRBJ1-4
CASGSTSGGGPEKLFF
>TRBV14|TRBD1|TRBJ1-2
CASSQDRVIEGYTF
>TRBV20-1|TRBD2|TRBJ2-5
CRAGLQETQYF
>TRBV5-6|TRBD1|TRBJ2-7
CASSLLRDRDLYEQYF
>TRBV7-2|TRBD2|TRBJ2-7
CASSLVGLAGIREQYF
>TRBV28|TRBD2|TRBJ2-1
CASSPHSGSGFNEQFF
>TRBV2|-|TRBJ2-5
CASSVRRETQYF
>TRBV7-2|TRBD1|TRBJ2-7
CASSERQGGIYEQYF
>TRBV28|TRBD1|TRBJ1-1
CASSLPDRGLTEAFF
>TRBV18|TRBD2|TRBJ2-4
CASSPAASGNIQYF
>TRBV7-9|-|TRBJ2-5
CASSPRETQYF
>TRBV19|-|TRBJ1-3
CASSIVSGSGNTIYF
>TRBV6-1|-|TRBJ2-7
CASSSGGPYEQYF
>TRBV19|-|TRBJ1-2
CASSYGGAGYTF
>TRBV5-5|-|TRBJ2-7
CASSHLGAIEQYF
>TRBV5-4|-|TRBJ2-1
CASSFGRGDYNEQFF
>TRBV5-4|TRBD2|TRBJ2-3
CASSREGLDTQYF
>TRBV14|TRBD1|TRBJ1-5
CASSTRGDSRENYSNQPQHF
>TRBV20-1|-|TRBJ2-7
CSARIDPEQYF
>TRBV7-9|-|TRBJ2-4
CASSLSQGRSIQYF
>TRBV6-4|TRBD1|TRBJ2-7
CASSEVAGGEQYF
>TRBV4-1|-|TRBJ1-2
CASSHPWDGYTF
>TRBV11-2|-|TRBJ2-7
CASSLGGQAYEQYF
>TRBV2|-|TRBJ2-2
CASSEELIRSNTGELFF
>TRBV28|-|TRBJ2-1
CASSLGPAGQFF
>TRBV18|-|TRBJ2-5
CASSPRDEETQYF
>TRBV11-2|TRBD2|TRBJ2-7
CASSLTASGRFHEQYF